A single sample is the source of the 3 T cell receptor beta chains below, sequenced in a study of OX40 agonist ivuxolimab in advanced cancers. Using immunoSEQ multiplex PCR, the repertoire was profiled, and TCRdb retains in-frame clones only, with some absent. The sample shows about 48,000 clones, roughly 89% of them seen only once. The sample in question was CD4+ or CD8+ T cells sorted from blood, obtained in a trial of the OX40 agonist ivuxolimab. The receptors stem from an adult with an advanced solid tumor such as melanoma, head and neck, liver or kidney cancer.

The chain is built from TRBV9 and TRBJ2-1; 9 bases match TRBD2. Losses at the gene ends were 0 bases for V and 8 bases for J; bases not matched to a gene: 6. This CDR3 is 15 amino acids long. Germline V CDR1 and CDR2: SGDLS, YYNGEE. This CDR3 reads CASSVDVSGSYEQFF. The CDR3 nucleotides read TGTGCCAGCAGCGTAGATGTTAGCGGGAGTTATGAGCAGTTCTTC.

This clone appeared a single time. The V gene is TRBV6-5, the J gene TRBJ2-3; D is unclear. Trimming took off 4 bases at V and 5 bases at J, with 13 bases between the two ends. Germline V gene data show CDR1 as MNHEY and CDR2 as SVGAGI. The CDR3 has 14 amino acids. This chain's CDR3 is CASSSTPYGDTQYF. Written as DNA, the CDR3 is TGTGCCAGCAGTTCGACGCCGTACGGAGATACGCAGTATTTT.

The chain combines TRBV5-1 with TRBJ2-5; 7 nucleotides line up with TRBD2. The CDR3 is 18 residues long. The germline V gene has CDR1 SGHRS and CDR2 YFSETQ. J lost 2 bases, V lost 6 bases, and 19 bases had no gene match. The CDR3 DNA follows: TGCGCCAGCACCCATACCGGGACTAACCCTTATCTACAAGAGACCCAGTACTTC. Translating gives CASTHTGTNPYLQETQYF.